This TCR beta chain is drawn from a study of early T cells in non-severe SARS-CoV-2 infection. At the level of the study: With bulk RNA from unsorted whole blood as input, sequencing yielded unpaired chains.

TCRdb independently ran MiXCR on the 5' RACE reads; one entry per CDR3 protein. The top ten hold approximately 9.9% of the sample, which has tens of thousands of distinct CDR3 sequences, around 15% seen once. There are 13 residues in the CDR3. CDR1 is MNHEY, CDR2 SVGEGT, per germline. V dropped 5 bases and J dropped 7 bases, with 12 bases sitting between them. The sequenced sample consisted of whole blood. This receptor was identified in an adult who was a healthcare worker with PCR-confirmed SARS-CoV-2 infection or an uninfected control (not recorded which). This chain joins TRBV6-2 or TRBV6-3 and TRBJ1-5, with D unclear. The CDR3 reads CASSPPGGQPQHF. CDR3 nucleotides: TGTGCCAGCAGTCCCCCGGGAGGGCAGCCCCAGCATTTT.